Included here is one T cell receptor beta chain sequence, with context. The entry originates in a study of blood T cell repertoires in COVID-19. About the research overall: Some COVID-19 samples were acute and others convalescent; all came from the United States, Italy and Spain.

Only in-frame clones appear in the TCRdb table, and some are missing; sequencing was by immunoSEQ multiplex PCR. Of 40,000 to 55,000 clones detected, around nine tenths appear once; the ten largest clones hold around 0.37%. V gave up 10 bases and J gave up 4 bases, with 17 bases separating them. Germline values: CDR1 MNHEY, CDR2 SVGAGI. CDR3 size: 14 residues. This TCR derives from a man between 45 and 60 years old with COVID-19, enrolled during active disease. Sequencing was done on a sample of peripheral blood. This chain links TRBV6-5 with TRBJ2-1, with D possibly being TRBD2 (6 bases). The CDR3 here is CAIARDSFYNEQFF. The CDR3 DNA follows: TGTGCCATCGCCCGGGACTCATTTTACAATGAGCAGTTCTTC.